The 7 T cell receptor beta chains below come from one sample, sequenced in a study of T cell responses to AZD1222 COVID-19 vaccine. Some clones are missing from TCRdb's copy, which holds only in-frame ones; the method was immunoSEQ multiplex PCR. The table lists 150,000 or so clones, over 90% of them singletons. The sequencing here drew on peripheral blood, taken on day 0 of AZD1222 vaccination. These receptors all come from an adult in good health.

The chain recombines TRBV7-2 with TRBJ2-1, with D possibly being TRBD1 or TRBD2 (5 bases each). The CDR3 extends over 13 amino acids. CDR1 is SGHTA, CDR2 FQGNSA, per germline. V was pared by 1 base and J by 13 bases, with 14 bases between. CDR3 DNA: TGTGCCAGCAGCTTAGGGGGACCGTCGGGACAGTTCTTC. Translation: CASSLGGPSGQFF.

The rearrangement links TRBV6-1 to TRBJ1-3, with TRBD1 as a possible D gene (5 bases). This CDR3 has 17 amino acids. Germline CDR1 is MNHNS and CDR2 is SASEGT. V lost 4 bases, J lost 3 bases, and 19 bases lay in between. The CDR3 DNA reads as TGTGCCAGCAGTGCTACGAACAGACAGCAGGGTGGAAACACCATATATTTT. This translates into CASSATNRQQGGNTIYF.

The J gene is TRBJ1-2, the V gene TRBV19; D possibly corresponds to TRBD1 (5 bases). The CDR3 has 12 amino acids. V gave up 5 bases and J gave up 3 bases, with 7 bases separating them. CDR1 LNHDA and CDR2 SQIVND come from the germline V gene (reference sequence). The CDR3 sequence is CASSVTDYGYTF. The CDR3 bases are TGTGCCAGTAGTGTGACAGACTATGGCTACACCTTC.

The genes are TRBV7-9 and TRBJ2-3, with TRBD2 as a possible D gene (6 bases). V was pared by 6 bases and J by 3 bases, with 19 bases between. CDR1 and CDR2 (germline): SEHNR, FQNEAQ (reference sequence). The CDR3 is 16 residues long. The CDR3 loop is CASRAEWGGRTDTQYF. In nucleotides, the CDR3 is TGTGCCAGCAGGGCAGAGTGGGGAGGTAGGACAGATACGCAGTATTTT.

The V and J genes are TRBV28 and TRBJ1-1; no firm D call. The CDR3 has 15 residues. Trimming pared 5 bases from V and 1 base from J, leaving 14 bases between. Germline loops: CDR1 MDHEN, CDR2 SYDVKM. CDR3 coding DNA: TGTGCCAGCAGTGCGGGAGGGTTTAAGAACACTGAAGCTTTCTTT. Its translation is CASSAGGFKNTEAFF.

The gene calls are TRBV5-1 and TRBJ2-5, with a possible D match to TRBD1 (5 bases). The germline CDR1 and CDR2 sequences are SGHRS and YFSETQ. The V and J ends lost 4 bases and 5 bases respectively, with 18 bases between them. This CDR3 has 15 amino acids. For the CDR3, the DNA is TGCGCCAGCAGCCCTCTCTCAGCGACAGCGGAGACCCAGTACTTC. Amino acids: CASSPLSATAETQYF.

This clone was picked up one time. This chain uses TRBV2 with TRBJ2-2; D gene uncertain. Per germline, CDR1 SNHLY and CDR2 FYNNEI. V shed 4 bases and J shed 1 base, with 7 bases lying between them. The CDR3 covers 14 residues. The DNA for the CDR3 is TGTGCCAGCAGTGCGGACGGGAACACCGGGGAGCTGTTTTTT. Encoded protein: CASSADGNTGELFF.